This is a list of T cell receptor beta chains from one sample in a study of Ad26.COV2.S vaccination and SARS-CoV-2 variants. TCRdb's table, derived via immunoSEQ multiplex PCR, lists solely in-frame clones and lacks some. Found here are under 250,000 clones, around 88% of them singletons; the top ten hold just under 3%. The material sequenced was peripheral blood, taken in a trial of Ad26.COV2.S vaccine versus placebo. The origin of the receptors is a person between 18 and 65 years old who received the Ad26.COV2.S COVID-19 vaccine or a placebo. Each CDR3 is given with its conserved first and last residue. The D gene is left open where the match is weak. Some rows have no size entry. The others give once, few or many, or a class for an expanded clone.

-	TRBV7-8	-	TRBJ1-1	12	CASSLGGMEAFF	TGTGCCAGCAGCTTAGGCGGCATGGAAGCTTTCTTT
-	TRBV7-2	-	TRBJ2-5	16	CASSPQLGGSQETQYF	TGTGCCAGCAGCCCACAGCTCGGTGGTTCTCAAGAGACCCAGTACTTC
-	TRBV7-8	-	TRBJ2-3	16	CASSLARRGGKDTQYF	TGTGCCAGCAGCTTAGCCCGGAGAGGGGGGAAAGATACGCAGTATTTT
-	TRBV30	-	TRBJ2-2	14	CAWSNIENTGELFF	TGTGCCTGGAGTAACATAGAAAACACCGGGGAGCTGTTTTTT
-	TRBV4-1	-	TRBJ1-3	17	CASSQDYAGVSGNTIYF	TGCGCCAGCAGCCAAGATTATGCAGGAGTCTCTGGAAACACCATATATTTT
TRBD1	TRBV7-2	-	TRBJ1-4	14	CASSLTGGLEKLFF	TGTGCCAGCAGCTTGACAGGGGGCCTGGAAAAACTGTTTTTT
-	TRBV7-9	-	TRBJ1-1	14	CASSPDVRGSEAFF	TGTGCCAGCAGCCCAGATGTCCGGGGATCCGAAGCTTTCTTT
-	TRBV5-8	-	TRBJ1-1	14	CASSLESGFTEAFF	TGTGCCAGCAGCTTGGAGTCCGGGTTCACTGAAGCTTTCTTT
-	TRBV15	-	TRBJ2-5	11	CATGLGETQYF	TGTGCCACCGGTCTAGGAGAGACCCAGTACTTC
-	TRBV4-3	-	TRBJ2-2	18	CASSQEWGGAANTGELFF	TGCGCCAGCAGCCAAGAATGGGGCGGGGCGGCGAACACCGGGGAGCTGTTTTTT
-	TRBV11-2	-	TRBJ1-4	15	CASSLSTTGGEKLFF	TGTGCCAGCAGCTTATCGACGACAGGAGGTGAAAAACTGTTTTTT
-	TRBV4-3	-	TRBJ2-4	16	CASSQDPGVAKNIQYF	TGCGCCAGCAGCCAAGACCCCGGGGTAGCCAAAAACATTCAGTACTTC
-	TRBV21-1	-	TRBJ2-7	18	CASSKVGSGGINSYEQYF	TGTGCTAGCAGCAAAGTCGGGTCTGGGGGAATCAACTCCTACGAGCAGTACTTC
-	TRBV6-5	-	TRBJ1-1	15	CASSYDPFGVGEAFF	TGTGCCAGCAGTTACGATCCGTTTGGGGTCGGGGAAGCTTTCTTT
-	TRBV7-9	-	TRBJ2-2	18	CASSLGPRGRANTGELFF	TGTGCCAGCAGCTTAGGTCCGAGGGGCAGGGCGAACACCGGGGAGCTGTTTTTT
TRBD1	TRBV29-1	-	TRBJ2-6	14	CSASGTAGANVLTF	TGCAGCGCCTCCGGGACAGCTGGGGCCAACGTCCTGACTTTC
-	TRBV7-3	-	TRBJ2-5	15	CASSQTGLADETQYF	TGTGCCAGCAGCCAAACGGGGCTAGCCGACGAGACCCAGTACTTC
TRBD1	TRBV6-2/TRBV6-3	-	TRBJ2-5	15	CASSHVRPGQGSQYF	TGTGCCAGCAGTCATGTGAGGCCGGGACAGGGGTCCCAGTACTTC
TRBD2	TRBV10-1	-	TRBJ2-5	15	CASSEPAGGQETQYF	TGCGCCAGCAGTGAGCCAGCGGGGGGGCAAGAGACCCAGTACTTC
TRBD2	TRBV7-2	-	TRBJ2-3	16	CASSARGSGGTDTQYF	TGTGCCAGCAGCGCGAGGGGTAGCGGGGGCACAGATACGCAGTATTTT
TRBD1	TRBV5-1	once	TRBJ2-6	20	CASSLAGTGGEHSGANVLTF	TGCGCCAGCAGCTTGGCCGGGACAGGGGGTGAACACTCTGGGGCCAACGTCCTGACTTTC
TRBD1	TRBV19	once	TRBJ1-1	13	CASSARDSTEAFF	TGTGCCAGTAGTGCCCGGGACAGTACTGAAGCTTTCTTT
-	TRBV20-1	-	TRBJ2-3	15	CSASPRYVSTDTQYF	TGCAGTGCTAGTCCCAGGTACGTTAGCACAGATACGCAGTATTTT
TRBD2	TRBV5-1	-	TRBJ2-5	13	CASSFPGGETQYF	TGCGCCAGCAGCTTCCCGGGAGGTGAGACCCAGTACTTC
-	TRBV7-8	-	TRBJ2-1	15	CASSRGGSSYNEQFF	TGTGCCAGCAGCCGAGGGGGGTCCTCGTACAATGAGCAGTTCTTC
-	TRBV11-3	-	TRBJ2-5	9	CRRRETQYF	TGCCGCCGGAGAGAGACCCAGTACTTC
-	TRBV2	-	TRBJ1-3	19	CASSEARRIRGDSGNTIYF	TGTGCCAGCAGTGAAGCGCGACGGATACGAGGAGACTCTGGAAACACCATATATTTT
-	TRBV5-1	-	TRBJ2-3	15	CASSVRRRLTDTQYF	TGCGCCAGCAGCGTCCGGCGGCGGCTCACAGATACGCAGTATTTT
-	TRBV7-2	once	TRBJ1-1	18	CASSFRATGFVGIGEAFF	TGTGCCAGCAGCTTCCGAGCCACAGGGTTTGTGGGGATAGGTGAAGCTTTCTTT
TRBD1	TRBV30	-	TRBJ1-1	12	CAWGQGATEAFF	TGTGCCTGGGGACAGGGGGCGACTGAAGCTTTCTTT
-	TRBV18	-	TRBJ2-5	15	CASSPPSGYQETQYF	TGTGCCAGCTCACCACCTTCGGGGTACCAAGAGACCCAGTACTTC
TRBD2	TRBV7-9	-	TRBJ2-3	17	CASGASLGGDWWDTQYF	TGTGCCAGCGGCGCGAGCTTGGGAGGGGATTGGTGGGATACGCAGTATTTT
TRBD1	TRBV6-5	-	TRBJ2-2	15	CASSRTGRSTGELFF	TGTGCCAGCAGTCGGACAGGGCGATCGACCGGGGAGCTGTTTTTT
-	TRBV7-9	-	TRBJ2-3	13	CASSLQSTDTQYF	TGTGCCAGCAGCTTACAGAGCACAGATACGCAGTATTTT